The source of this TCR beta chain is a study of T cells in Graves' hyperthyroidism and ophthalmopathy. The sample holds many counts of this clonotype. Its antigen is unknown. Study outcomes and limitations: Classification by a 13 V-J model distinguished ophthalmopathy from stable hyperthyroidism. Among thyroid clonotypes expanded above 0.001, most also appeared in blood.

TCR beta CDR3 sequences were amplified from RNA transcripts. The HTBI primer set was used in a first-round RT-PCR of the TCR CDR3. TCRdb reprocessed the multiplex PCR reads with MiXCR, giving one entry per CDR3 protein. The repertoire holds around 720,000 distinct CDR3 sequences, with roughly a third as singletons. The sequence was collected from a woman aged 40-49 years with Graves' hyperthyroidism. The material sequenced was blood.

The CDR3 reads CASSPTGVGETQYF. DNA of the CDR3: TGTGCCAGCAGCCCGACAGGGGTAGGAGAGACCCAGTACTTC. The rearrangement uses TRBV7-2 and TRBJ2-5, with 8 bases identical to TRBD1. Per the germline V gene, CDR1 is SGHTA and CDR2 is FQGNSA. The CDR3 is 14 residues long. The trim removed 5 bases at V and 4 bases at J, leaving 6 bases unmatched.